Listed below are T cell receptor beta chains from one sample, sequenced in a study of T cells after yellow fever vaccination. TCRdb re-derived calls from the 5' RACE reads in MiXCR, one entry per CDR3 protein. The table records 100,000 or so distinct CDR3 sequences, 7.5% to 10% of them present only once. Sample: CD8+ T cells not binding an NS4B(214-222) dextramer, sorted from PBMCs, taken around 15 days after the first yellow fever vaccination. These receptors were taken from a man between 18 and 29 years old who received the YFV17D yellow fever vaccine. CDR3s include the opening cysteine and the closing phenylalanine or tryptophan. Fields, in order: V gene, CDR3 length, J gene, D gene, clone size, CDR3 protein, CDR3 DNA. D genes are given only for firm matches. Only some rows state a clone size, as once, few, many or a class for expanded clones.

>TRBV6-1|16|TRBJ1-6|TRBD1|-
CASSTGGSSYNSPLHF
TGTGCCAGCAGTACAGGGGGAAGCTCCTATAATTCACCCCTCCACTTT
>TRBV15|20|TRBJ2-4|TRBD1|many
CATSSTPGTGGLLAKNIQYF
TGTGCCACCAGCTCCACGCCCGGGACAGGGGGCCTCCTAGCCAAAAACATTCAGTACTTC
>TRBV7-6|14|TRBJ2-1|-|-
CASSSAGLPPEQFF
TGTGCCAGCAGCTCCGCCGGCCTCCCTCCAGAGCAGTTCTTC
>TRBV5-1|13|TRBJ1-1|-|-
CASSLVGIPEAFF
TGCGCCAGCAGCTTGGTGGGGATACCTGAAGCTTTCTTT
>TRBV7-9|15|TRBJ2-1|-|-
CASSSGLLGPHEQFF
TGTGCCAGCAGTTCGGGATTACTAGGCCCCCATGAGCAGTTCTTC
>TRBV27|13|TRBJ1-5|-|-
CASSLWGNQPQHF
TGTGCCAGCAGTTTATGGGGGAATCAGCCCCAGCATTTT
>TRBV12-3/TRBV12-4|13|TRBJ1-1|TRBD1|few
CASGQGAQIEAFF
TGTGCCAGCGGACAGGGGGCGCAAATTGAAGCTTTCTTT
>TRBV27|17|TRBJ2-6|TRBD1|few
CASSQWTGVLGANVLTF
TGTGCCAGCAGCCAGTGGACAGGGGTGTTAGGGGCCAACGTCCTGACTTTC
>TRBV7-3|16|TRBJ2-1|TRBD2|few
CASSFGTSGGDNEQFF
TGTGCCAGCAGCTTCGGGACTAGCGGGGGGGACAATGAGCAGTTCTTC
>TRBV4-1|18|TRBJ2-5|-|-
CASSQEGPSGRASETQYF
TGCGCCAGCAGCCAGGAGGGGCCCAGTGGCAGGGCATCAGAGACCCAGTACTTC
>TRBV27|16|TRBJ2-4|-|few
CASSLSWPYRGNIQYF
TGTGCCAGCAGTTTATCTTGGCCTTATAGGGGAAACATTCAGTACTTC
>TRBV3-1|16|TRBJ2-1|-|-
CASSPTGTIGHNEQFF
TGTGCCAGCAGTCCTACCGGGACAATCGGACACAATGAGCAGTTCTTC
>TRBV3-1|13|TRBJ1-3|-|-
CASSQDPAYTIYF
TGTGCCAGCAGCCAAGATCCCGCGTATACCATATATTTT
>TRBV27|13|TRBJ1-2|-|-
CASSFRAVGGYTF
TGTGCCAGCAGTTTTCGGGCAGTAGGAGGCTACACCTTC
>TRBV11-2|13|TRBJ2-6|-|few
CASLTVGANVLTF
TGTGCCAGCCTCACCGTGGGGGCCAACGTCCTGACTTTC
>TRBV6-5|14|TRBJ1-1|TRBD1|few
CASSYTDRGTEAFF
TGTGCCAGCAGTTACACCGACAGGGGTACTGAAGCTTTCTTT
>TRBV7-7|14|TRBJ2-2|-|many
CASSLTGDTGELFF
TGTGCTAGCAGCTTAACGGGCGACACCGGGGAGCTGTTTTTT
>TRBV20-1|16|TRBJ1-1|-|few
CSARDWNEGLNTEAFF
TGCAGTGCTAGAGATTGGAACGAGGGGCTGAACACTGAAGCTTTCTTT
>TRBV5-1|19|TRBJ2-5|-|-
CASSPEEQGWLWGQETQYF
TGCGCCAGCAGCCCGGAGGAACAGGGTTGGTTGTGGGGCCAAGAGACCCAGTACTTC
>TRBV5-4|15|TRBJ2-2|-|few
CASSRPGKNTGELFF
TGTGCCAGCAGCCGTCCCGGGAAGAACACCGGGGAGCTGTTTTTT
>TRBV10-1|14|TRBJ2-3|-|many
CASSEIQAPDTQYF
TGCGCCAGCAGTGAGATACAGGCCCCAGATACGCAGTATTTT
>TRBV7-6|14|TRBJ1-2|-|-
CASSVGTFNYGCTF
TGTGCCAGCAGCGTCGGGACATTTAACTATGGCTGCACCTTC
>TRBV11-2|17|TRBJ2-3|TRBD2|-
CASSLERTSGFTDTQYF
TGTGCCAGCAGCTTAGAAAGAACTAGCGGGTTCACAGATACGCAGTATTTT
>TRBV3-1|16|TRBJ2-7|-|-
CASSPYTGTVSYEQYF
TGTGCCAGCAGCCCTTATACCGGGACGGTCTCCTACGAGCAGTACTTC
>TRBV7-2|15|TRBJ2-3|-|few
CASSSRRGSTDTQYF
TGTGCCAGCAGCTCGCGACGGGGAAGCACAGATACGCAGTATTTT
>TRBV11-1|14|TRBJ2-1|-|-
CASSPGTLYNEQFF
TGTGCCAGCAGCCCCGGGACCTTATACAATGAGCAGTTCTTC
>TRBV4-3|15|TRBJ1-2|-|-
CASSQDNQGNYGYTF
TGCGCCAGCAGCCAAGATAATCAGGGTAACTATGGCTACACCTTC
>TRBV7-9|12|TRBJ2-7|-|many
CASSGATYEQYF
TGTGCCAGCAGCGGGGCTACCTACGAGCAGTACTTC
>TRBV20-1|16|TRBJ2-2|-|-
CSARDGNRENTGELFF
TGCAGTGCTAGAGATGGGAACAGAGAGAACACCGGGGAGCTGTTTTTT
>TRBV27|12|TRBJ1-2|-|-
CASSDISGGYTF
TGTGCCAGCAGTGATATTTCGGGAGGCTACACCTTC
>TRBV3-1|16|TRBJ2-3|-|few
CASSQVRRLGTDTQYF
TGTGCCAGCAGCCAAGTCCGTCGACTAGGCACAGATACGCAGTATTTT
>TRBV12-3/TRBV12-4|12|TRBJ2-1|-|few
CASSFAYNEQFF
TGTGCCAGCAGTTTCGCTTACAATGAGCAGTTCTTC
>TRBV6-2/TRBV6-3|16|TRBJ2-1|-|few
CASSYSTGSSYNEQFF
TGTGCCAGCAGTTACTCGACTGGGAGCTCCTACAATGAGCAGTTCTTC
>TRBV5-1|14|TRBJ1-1|-|-
CASSWRDQNTEAFF
TGCGCCAGCAGTTGGAGGGACCAGAACACTGAAGCTTTCTTT
>TRBV9|15|TRBJ2-1|-|-
CASSVRGAVYNEQFF
TGTGCCAGCAGCGTAAGGGGGGCCGTCTACAATGAGCAGTTCTTC
>TRBV11-1|18|TRBJ1-2|TRBD1|-
CASSLEFLTGQGASGYTF
TGTGCCAGCAGCTTAGAATTCTTGACCGGACAGGGGGCGAGCGGCTACACCTTC
>TRBV15|14|TRBJ2-3|-|few
CATSSGRGVDTQYF
TGTGCCACCAGCTCCGGGCGAGGGGTAGATACGCAGTATTTT
>TRBV5-4|14|TRBJ2-7|-|-
CASSLWDQSYEQYF
TGTGCCAGCAGCCTGTGGGACCAGTCCTACGAGCAGTACTTC
>TRBV5-1|14|TRBJ2-5|-|-
CASSLRRPTETQYF
TGCGCCAGCAGCTTGCGACGGCCCACGGAGACCCAGTACTTC
>TRBV11-2|15|TRBJ1-1|-|few
CASSLEWGGGTEAFF
TGTGCCAGCAGCTTAGAGTGGGGAGGGGGCACTGAAGCTTTCTTT
>TRBV5-5|15|TRBJ2-3|TRBD1|few
CASSFSQGARDTQYF
TGTGCCAGCAGCTTCAGTCAGGGGGCAAGAGATACGCAGTATTTT
>TRBV7-8|14|TRBJ2-3|TRBD2|-
CASFRAGGPDTQYF
TGTGCCAGCTTTCGAGCGGGGGGCCCAGATACGCAGTATTTT
>TRBV28|18|TRBJ2-2|-|-
CASSLVSFVGRNTGELFF
TGTGCCAGCAGTTTAGTTTCCTTCGTCGGCAGAAACACCGGGGAGCTGTTTTTT
>TRBV6-1|12|TRBJ1-2|-|many
CASREGGHGYTF
TGTGCCAGCAGAGAGGGGGGACATGGCTACACCTTC
>TRBV6-1|15|TRBJ1-4|TRBD1|-
CASSRTTGSPEKLFF
TGTGCCAGCAGTAGGACGACAGGGTCGCCTGAAAAACTGTTTTTT
>TRBV30|12|TRBJ1-1|-|-
CAWSPNIAEAFF
TGTGCCTGGAGCCCGAATATCGCTGAAGCTTTCTTT
>TRBV4-3|17|TRBJ2-2|-|-
CASSQELSREEGGELFF
TGCGCCAGCAGCCAAGAACTAAGCAGGGAGGAAGGCGGGGAGCTGTTTTTT
>TRBV12-3/TRBV12-4|11|TRBJ1-1|-|few
CASSFGFGAFF
TGTGCCAGCAGTTTCGGGTTTGGAGCTTTCTTT
>TRBV11-2|15|TRBJ2-1|TRBD2|-
CASSLNPGGRNEQFF
TGTGCCAGCAGCTTAAACCCGGGGGGGAGGAATGAGCAGTTCTTC
>TRBV6-6|13|TRBJ2-7|-|few
CASSFGQYYEQYF
TGTGCCAGCAGTTTTGGACAGTACTACGAGCAGTACTTC
>TRBV6-5|14|TRBJ1-6|-|few
CASSLRVGNSPLHF
TGTGCCAGCAGCCTCCGGGTGGGTAATTCACCCCTCCACTTT
>TRBV7-2|15|TRBJ2-3|-|-
CASSLGGTRTDTQYF
TGTGCCAGCAGCTTGGGGGGAACCCGCACAGATACGCAGTATTTT
>TRBV19|15|TRBJ2-7|-|-
CASSIDRGSSYEQYF
TGTGCCAGTAGTATAGACAGGGGATCGTCCTACGAGCAGTACTTC
>TRBV5-5|14|TRBJ1-4|-|-
CASSLRGASERLFF
TGTGCCAGCAGCTTGAGGGGCGCGAGTGAAAGACTGTTTTTT
>TRBV6-2/TRBV6-3|14|TRBJ2-2|-|-
CASTNPGYTGELFF
TGTGCCAGCACGAACCCCGGGTACACCGGGGAGCTGTTTTTT
>TRBV6-1|15|TRBJ2-1|TRBD2|few
CASSRQAGTYNEQFF
TGTGCCAGCAGCCGGCAAGCGGGGACCTACAATGAGCAGTTCTTC
>TRBV4-3|16|TRBJ2-1|TRBD2|many
CASSRGTSGVRDEQFF
TGCGCCAGCAGCCGCGGGACTAGCGGGGTTCGGGATGAGCAGTTCTTC
>TRBV14|15|TRBJ2-3|-|-
CASSQVRGYPDTQYF
TGTGCCAGCAGCCAAGTTCGGGGGTACCCAGATACGCAGTATTTT
>TRBV7-6|14|TRBJ2-7|-|few
CASSLAARSYEQYF
TGTGCCAGCAGCTTAGCGGCTAGGTCCTACGAGCAGTACTTC